In this sample, the clone carrying this T cell receptor beta chain turned up a few times. The data stem from a study of sequential checkpoint blockade in melanoma. Across the study: Randomization was 1:1 between first-line nivolumab→ipilimumab and ipilimumab→nivolumab.

Generated by immunoSEQ multiplex PCR, the TCRdb table keeps only in-frame clones and is missing some. The repertoire holds about 38,000 clones, with around nine tenths as singletons. V dropped 4 bases and J dropped 4; count of bases not matched to a gene: 15. Per germline, CDR1 MDHEN and CDR2 SYDVKM. This CDR3 is 18 amino acids long. The treatment: randomized to nivolumab then ipilimumab (arm A) or the reverse (arm B). The sample was CD8+ T cells sorted from blood (inferred from file names), taken from a patient given nivolumab and ipilimumab in sequence. The source of this sequence is a human donor with melanoma. The chain employs TRBV28 and TRBJ2-3; 9 positions match TRBD2. CDR3 in DNA: TGTGCCAGCAGTTACTCGGTTGGGCTAGCGGGAAGGGCAGATACGCAGTATTTT. This codes for CASSYSVGLAGRADTQYF.